These T cell receptor beta chains were read from a single sample in a study of T cells in Graves' hyperthyroidism and ophthalmopathy. TCRdb recomputed calls from the multiplex PCR reads with MiXCR, one row per CDR3 protein. The table lists a few hundred thousand distinct CDR3 sequences, about a sixth of them singletons. Specimen: blood. These receptors came from a woman in her fifties or sixties with Graves' hyperthyroidism. CDR3s include the opening cysteine and the closing phenylalanine or tryptophan. Each record gives: V gene, D gene, J gene, clone size, CDR3 DNA, CDR3 protein. D genes are given only for firm matches. Where a row states a size, it is once, few, many or the class of an expanded clone; other rows omit it.

v_call: TRBV30; d_call: -; j_call: TRBJ2-1; clone_size: -; cdr3_nt: TGTGCCTGGAGTCCCGGGCCCTACAATGAGCAGTTCTTC; cdr3_aa: CAWSPGPYNEQFF
v_call: TRBV4-1; d_call: TRBD1; j_call: TRBJ1-4; clone_size: many; cdr3_nt: TGCGCCAGCAGCCAAGATGTCCCTAGGCGACAGGGGGAGAGGAATGAAAAACTGTTTTTT; cdr3_aa: CASSQDVPRRQGERNEKLFF
v_call: TRBV19; d_call: TRBD1; j_call: TRBJ1-1; clone_size: -; cdr3_nt: TGTGCCAGTAGTTTCGCCGGGACAGGGAACACTGAAGCTTTCTTT; cdr3_aa: CASSFAGTGNTEAFF
v_call: TRBV11-3; d_call: -; j_call: TRBJ2-3; clone_size: many; cdr3_nt: TGTGCCAGCAGCTTTCGGACAGACAGCACAGATACGCAGTATTTT; cdr3_aa: CASSFRTDSTDTQYF
v_call: TRBV7-2; d_call: -; j_call: TRBJ1-5; clone_size: -; cdr3_nt: TGTGCCAGCAGCTTAGGCGTGGGAGATCAGCCCCAGCATTTT; cdr3_aa: CASSLGVGDQPQHF
v_call: TRBV30; d_call: -; j_call: TRBJ1-1; clone_size: many; cdr3_nt: TGTGCCTGGAGTGACGGGAAGAACACTGAAGCTTTCTTT; cdr3_aa: CAWSDGKNTEAFF
v_call: TRBV6-1; d_call: TRBD1; j_call: TRBJ1-4; clone_size: many; cdr3_nt: TGTGCCAGCAGTGGACAGGGGGCAACTAATGAAAAACTGTTTTTT; cdr3_aa: CASSGQGATNEKLFF
v_call: TRBV9; d_call: -; j_call: TRBJ2-7; clone_size: many; cdr3_nt: TGTGCCAGCAGCGTATCCGGTTACTACGAGCAGTACTTC; cdr3_aa: CASSVSGYYEQYF
v_call: TRBV5-4; d_call: -; j_call: TRBJ2-1; clone_size: -; cdr3_nt: TGTGCCAGCAGCAGAATATCGGGGGGCACCTACAATGAGCAGTTCTTC; cdr3_aa: CASSRISGGTYNEQFF
v_call: TRBV27; d_call: TRBD2; j_call: TRBJ2-7; clone_size: many; cdr3_nt: TGTGCCAGCAGTATCAGGACTAGCGGGAGTATCGAGCAGTACTTC; cdr3_aa: CASSIRTSGSIEQYF
v_call: TRBV19; d_call: -; j_call: TRBJ1-5; clone_size: -; cdr3_nt: TGTGCCAGTAGTATGAGGAGGGGCAGTAAGAGCAATCAGCCCCAGCATTTT; cdr3_aa: CASSMRRGSKSNQPQHF
v_call: TRBV6-1; d_call: -; j_call: TRBJ1-5; clone_size: many; cdr3_nt: TGTGCCAGCTGCCCAGAGGGAAGACCTCAGCCCCAGCATTTT; cdr3_aa: CASCPEGRPQPQHF
v_call: TRBV9; d_call: -; j_call: TRBJ2-7; clone_size: many; cdr3_nt: TGTGCCAGCAGCGCACCTCAGGGCCCTAGGGCCGAGCAGTACTTC; cdr3_aa: CASSAPQGPRAEQYF
v_call: TRBV7-6; d_call: -; j_call: TRBJ1-4; clone_size: once; cdr3_nt: TGTGCCAGCAGCTTAGAAGTCAGGGGATTTGAAAAACTGTTTTTT; cdr3_aa: CASSLEVRGFEKLFF
v_call: TRBV12-3/TRBV12-4; d_call: TRBD2; j_call: TRBJ2-5; clone_size: few; cdr3_nt: TGTGCCAGCAGTCGGGGACTAGCGGGACAAGAGACCCAGTACTTC; cdr3_aa: CASSRGLAGQETQYF
v_call: TRBV29-1; d_call: TRBD1; j_call: TRBJ2-7; clone_size: -; cdr3_nt: TGCAGCGTAGTTGGACAGGGCTACGAGCAGTACTTC; cdr3_aa: CSVVGQGYEQYF
v_call: TRBV27; d_call: -; j_call: TRBJ1-2; clone_size: few; cdr3_nt: TGTGCCAGCAGTCGGGAGCCACGGGGGGGTTTTTGGGGCTACACCTTC; cdr3_aa: CASSREPRGGFWGYTF
v_call: TRBV10-2; d_call: TRBD1; j_call: TRBJ2-3; clone_size: -; cdr3_nt: TGCGCCAGCAGTTCACCCGGGACAGGGAAGGCAACGCAGTATTTT; cdr3_aa: CASSSPGTGKATQYF
v_call: TRBV12-3/TRBV12-4; d_call: -; j_call: TRBJ2-5; clone_size: few; cdr3_nt: TGTGCCAGCAATTCTCCCATTTCCGACGAGACCCAGTACTTC; cdr3_aa: CASNSPISDETQYF
v_call: TRBV6-1; d_call: TRBD2; j_call: TRBJ2-1; clone_size: -; cdr3_nt: TGTGCCAGCAGCACTAAACGACTAGCGGGAGGCAATGAGCAGTTCTTC; cdr3_aa: CASSTKRLAGGNEQFF
v_call: TRBV28; d_call: -; j_call: TRBJ2-3; clone_size: many; cdr3_nt: TGTGCCAGCCGTGGAGTTAGCACAGATACGCAGTATTTT; cdr3_aa: CASRGVSTDTQYF
v_call: TRBV10-3; d_call: -; j_call: TRBJ1-1; clone_size: many; cdr3_nt: TGTGCCATCAGTGCTTCTATGAACACTGAAGCTTTCTTT; cdr3_aa: CAISASMNTEAFF
v_call: TRBV7-9; d_call: TRBD1; j_call: TRBJ2-7; clone_size: -; cdr3_nt: TGTGCCAGCAGCCCGACAGGGCTGGGGGAGCAGTACTTC; cdr3_aa: CASSPTGLGEQYF
v_call: TRBV20-1; d_call: TRBD1; j_call: TRBJ1-4; clone_size: -; cdr3_nt: TGCAGTGCTCGAGGGACAGGGGCTTTCTCTGGGGCAACTAATGAAAAACTGTTTTTT; cdr3_aa: CSARGTGAFSGATNEKLFF
v_call: TRBV7-7; d_call: -; j_call: TRBJ2-5; clone_size: many; cdr3_nt: TGTGCTAGCAGCTCCGGACAGTTTCGGACCCAGTACTTC; cdr3_aa: CASSSGQFRTQYF
v_call: TRBV19; d_call: -; j_call: TRBJ1-1; clone_size: many; cdr3_nt: TGTGCCAGTAGTGAGCTTGGCAGAATGAACACTGAAGCTTTCTTT; cdr3_aa: CASSELGRMNTEAFF
v_call: TRBV10-3; d_call: -; j_call: TRBJ1-5; clone_size: many; cdr3_nt: TGTGCCATCAGGTCAGATAGCAATCAGCCCCAGCATTTT; cdr3_aa: CAIRSDSNQPQHF
v_call: TRBV19; d_call: -; j_call: TRBJ1-5; clone_size: many; cdr3_nt: TGTGCCACCGATTCCCGGGGGGGCAATCAGCCCCAGCATTTT; cdr3_aa: CATDSRGGNQPQHF
v_call: TRBV15; d_call: -; j_call: TRBJ2-7; clone_size: -; cdr3_nt: TGTGCCACCAGCAGTTCCCACAGGGACTACGAGCAGTACTTC; cdr3_aa: CATSSSHRDYEQYF
v_call: TRBV19; d_call: -; j_call: TRBJ2-7; clone_size: -; cdr3_nt: TGTGCCAGTAGTATTAGGCGACCAACCTACAATGAGCAGTACTTC; cdr3_aa: CASSIRRPTYNEQYF
v_call: TRBV2; d_call: TRBD2; j_call: TRBJ2-7; clone_size: few; cdr3_nt: TGTGCCAGCAGTGAAAGCCTACTAGCGGGAGTAAACGAGCAGTACTTC; cdr3_aa: CASSESLLAGVNEQYF
v_call: TRBV7-9; d_call: -; j_call: TRBJ2-7; clone_size: few; cdr3_nt: TGTGCCAGCAGCCCTTATAGTGGGGGCTCCCACGAGCAGTACTTC; cdr3_aa: CASSPYSGGSHEQYF
v_call: TRBV30; d_call: -; j_call: TRBJ1-6; clone_size: -; cdr3_nt: TGTGCCTGGAGATCCCTACCGGGCCGCTCCTATAATTCACCCCTCCACTTT; cdr3_aa: CAWRSLPGRSYNSPLHF
v_call: TRBV3-1; d_call: -; j_call: TRBJ2-1; clone_size: -; cdr3_nt: TGTGCCAGCAGCCGAGTCGGTTTAACAGGGAGGCAAAATGAGCAGTTCTTC; cdr3_aa: CASSRVGLTGRQNEQFF
v_call: TRBV12-3/TRBV12-4; d_call: TRBD1; j_call: TRBJ1-2; clone_size: few; cdr3_nt: TGTGCCAGCAGTTTAGCCAGGGGGAAGGATGGCTACACCTTC; cdr3_aa: CASSLARGKDGYTF
v_call: TRBV9; d_call: TRBD1; j_call: TRBJ1-1; clone_size: few; cdr3_nt: TGTGCCAGCAGCGTAGCGGGGACAGGGGGCACTGAAGCTTTCTTT; cdr3_aa: CASSVAGTGGTEAFF
v_call: TRBV10-3; d_call: -; j_call: TRBJ2-7; clone_size: few; cdr3_nt: TGTGCCATCAGTGAGTCCTCCAAGACCTACGAGCAGTACTTC; cdr3_aa: CAISESSKTYEQYF
v_call: TRBV5-8; d_call: TRBD1; j_call: TRBJ2-1; clone_size: few; cdr3_nt: TGTGCCAGCAGTCCACAGGGGGATGAGCAGTTCTTC; cdr3_aa: CASSPQGDEQFF
v_call: TRBV28; d_call: TRBD2; j_call: TRBJ2-1; clone_size: many; cdr3_nt: TGTGCCAGCAGTTTATCGACTAGCGGGTTATACAATGAGCAGTTCTTC; cdr3_aa: CASSLSTSGLYNEQFF
v_call: TRBV20-1; d_call: -; j_call: TRBJ1-5; clone_size: many; cdr3_nt: TGCAGTGCTAGAGAGGGCGGGTATAGCAATCAGCCCCAGCATTTT; cdr3_aa: CSAREGGYSNQPQHF
v_call: TRBV4-1; d_call: TRBD2; j_call: TRBJ2-5; clone_size: many; cdr3_nt: TGCGCCAGCAGCCAACCCGGGAGGGGAGAGACCCAGTACTTC; cdr3_aa: CASSQPGRGETQYF
v_call: TRBV5-1; d_call: TRBD2; j_call: TRBJ2-7; clone_size: many; cdr3_nt: TGCGCCAGCAGCTTAGGTCCGGGAGGTTTAAACGAGCAGTACTTC; cdr3_aa: CASSLGPGGLNEQYF
v_call: TRBV28; d_call: -; j_call: TRBJ2-5; clone_size: many; cdr3_nt: TGTGCCAGCAGTTTAATACAGGGAAACCAAGAGACCCAGTACTTC; cdr3_aa: CASSLIQGNQETQYF
v_call: TRBV25-1; d_call: TRBD2; j_call: TRBJ2-2; clone_size: -; cdr3_nt: TGTGCCAGCAGTGAATTGGGACTAGCGGGACCGAACACCGGGGAGCTGTTTTTT; cdr3_aa: CASSELGLAGPNTGELFF
v_call: TRBV11-1; d_call: TRBD1; j_call: TRBJ2-1; clone_size: many; cdr3_nt: TGTGCCAGCAGCTTAGGGGGGACAGGGGGGCTCAATGAGCAGTTCTTC; cdr3_aa: CASSLGGTGGLNEQFF
v_call: TRBV3-1; d_call: TRBD1; j_call: TRBJ2-5; clone_size: -; cdr3_nt: TGTGCCAGCAGCCAAGCCGGACAGGAGAAAGAGACCCAGTACTTC; cdr3_aa: CASSQAGQEKETQYF
v_call: TRBV29-1; d_call: -; j_call: TRBJ1-1; clone_size: few; cdr3_nt: TGCAGCGTCCAGGGCAGTGAAGCTTTCTTT; cdr3_aa: CSVQGSEAFF
v_call: TRBV6-1; d_call: -; j_call: TRBJ2-1; clone_size: -; cdr3_nt: TGTGCCAGCAGTCCCAGGACTATCATGAATGAGCAGTTCTTC; cdr3_aa: CASSPRTIMNEQFF
v_call: TRBV11-3; d_call: TRBD1; j_call: TRBJ2-5; clone_size: many; cdr3_nt: TGTGCCAGCAGCCCCGGGACAGGGAGGGAGACCCAGTACTTC; cdr3_aa: CASSPGTGRETQYF
v_call: TRBV10-3; d_call: -; j_call: TRBJ1-1; clone_size: many; cdr3_nt: TGTGCCATCAGTGGACAGCCCTCCAATGAAGCTTTCTTT; cdr3_aa: CAISGQPSNEAFF
v_call: TRBV3-1; d_call: TRBD2; j_call: TRBJ2-3; clone_size: many; cdr3_nt: TGTGCCAGCAGCCAATCCCTAGCGGGAGGCCCAGATACGCAGTATTTT; cdr3_aa: CASSQSLAGGPDTQYF
v_call: TRBV28; d_call: -; j_call: TRBJ1-6; clone_size: -; cdr3_nt: TGTGCCAGCACCCTAGGCGACAGGCCCAGGCGACCCCTCCACTTT; cdr3_aa: CASTLGDRPRRPLHF
v_call: TRBV9; d_call: TRBD2; j_call: TRBJ2-3; clone_size: -; cdr3_nt: TGTGCCAGCAGCCCCCGGGAGGTGGTCCCAGATACGCAGTATTTT; cdr3_aa: CASSPREVVPDTQYF
v_call: TRBV11-2; d_call: -; j_call: TRBJ2-5; clone_size: many; cdr3_nt: TGTGCCAGCAGCTTCTCGGGGATGAAGACCCAGTACTTC; cdr3_aa: CASSFSGMKTQYF